This is a list of T cell receptor beta chains from one sample in a study of cytomegalovirus exposure and HLA in healthy donors. Profiling relied on immunoSEQ multiplex PCR, and the TCRdb table lists in-frame clones only, not all of them. The sample has 200,000 or so clones; 75% to 85% are singletons. Specimen: PBMCs. The receptor set was obtained from a woman aged 25 to 39 in good health and CMV-seropositive. Each CDR3 is given with its conserved first and last residue. Fields, in order: V gene, J gene, CDR3 protein.

V gene: TRBV6-5; J gene: TRBJ1-3; CDR3 protein: CASSYFDSTGNTIYF
V gene: TRBV28; J gene: TRBJ1-1; CDR3 protein: CASSLVTGEAFF
V gene: TRBV11-2; J gene: TRBJ2-7; CDR3 protein: CASSSHLGTDYEQYF
V gene: TRBV27; J gene: TRBJ2-1; CDR3 protein: CASSPQTSGAVYNEQFF
V gene: TRBV15; J gene: TRBJ1-1; CDR3 protein: CATSSFDRLNTEAFF
V gene: TRBV15; J gene: TRBJ1-1; CDR3 protein: CATSTAFGQGSNTEAFF
V gene: TRBV9; J gene: TRBJ1-1; CDR3 protein: CASSFRGGKAFF
V gene: TRBV20-1; J gene: TRBJ1-2; CDR3 protein: CSAAGNYGYTF
V gene: TRBV6-5; J gene: TRBJ1-1; CDR3 protein: CASSVRNGEAFF
V gene: TRBV11-2; J gene: TRBJ2-3; CDR3 protein: CARGSGWSADTQYF
V gene: TRBV11-2; J gene: TRBJ2-2; CDR3 protein: CASSSRSGRAANTGELFF
V gene: TRBV5-1; J gene: TRBJ1-1; CDR3 protein: CASSTTGNTEAFF
V gene: TRBV7-2; J gene: TRBJ1-2; CDR3 protein: CASSPAGSDYGYTF
V gene: TRBV30; J gene: TRBJ2-1; CDR3 protein: CAWTAGTSTYNEQFF
V gene: TRBV28; J gene: TRBJ2-7; CDR3 protein: CASFGRRGSSYEQYF
V gene: TRBV29-1; J gene: TRBJ2-3; CDR3 protein: CSVGGVSGRIADTQYF
V gene: TRBV9; J gene: TRBJ1-5; CDR3 protein: CASSQGGGVGNQPQHF
V gene: TRBV7-3; J gene: TRBJ2-1; CDR3 protein: CASSWGLAGDEQFF
V gene: TRBV25-1; J gene: TRBJ1-1; CDR3 protein: CASSDVRDRGLTEAFF
V gene: TRBV7-7; J gene: TRBJ2-1; CDR3 protein: CASSQSGTGNEQFF
V gene: TRBV29-1; J gene: TRBJ2-2; CDR3 protein: CSVEENRGSGELFF
V gene: TRBV27; J gene: TRBJ1-2; CDR3 protein: CASSPGQYGYTF
V gene: TRBV9; J gene: TRBJ1-1; CDR3 protein: CASSVGGGLYTEAFF
V gene: TRBV9; J gene: TRBJ2-7; CDR3 protein: CASSPLSGQGIYEQYF
V gene: TRBV19; J gene: TRBJ1-2; CDR3 protein: CASNPTGANYGYTF
V gene: TRBV5-6; J gene: TRBJ2-2; CDR3 protein: CASGRVDANTGELFF
V gene: TRBV19; J gene: TRBJ1-1; CDR3 protein: CASSTWYTEAFF
V gene: TRBV27; J gene: TRBJ2-1; CDR3 protein: CASSQVASGRTYNEQFF
V gene: TRBV6-5; J gene: TRBJ2-1; CDR3 protein: CASSLRDEQFF
V gene: TRBV6-4; J gene: TRBJ2-1; CDR3 protein: CASSDWGAGGEQFF
V gene: TRBV27; J gene: TRBJ2-1; CDR3 protein: CASTDIGTDNEQFF
V gene: TRBV15; J gene: TRBJ2-1; CDR3 protein: CATSRPGTGIFSYNEQFF
V gene: TRBV4-2; J gene: TRBJ1-2; CDR3 protein: CASSQDYSGGSYGYTF
V gene: TRBV7-2; J gene: TRBJ1-5; CDR3 protein: CASTPRGGWNQPQHF
V gene: TRBV2; J gene: TRBJ1-4; CDR3 protein: CASRGTQTNEKLFF
V gene: TRBV5-4; J gene: TRBJ1-2; CDR3 protein: CASSLDRTYGYTF
V gene: TRBV6-6; J gene: TRBJ2-7; CDR3 protein: CASSNRDWDYEQYF
V gene: TRBV6-6; J gene: TRBJ2-5; CDR3 protein: CASRLAGDETQYF
V gene: TRBV2; J gene: TRBJ1-2; CDR3 protein: CASSVGTGVWGYTF
V gene: TRBV25-1; J gene: TRBJ1-1; CDR3 protein: CASRGGVTEAFF
V gene: TRBV30; J gene: TRBJ1-5; CDR3 protein: CAWSSGAGDQPQHF
V gene: TRBV27; J gene: TRBJ2-1; CDR3 protein: CASSLSGKGRNEQFF
V gene: TRBV5-1; J gene: TRBJ2-1; CDR3 protein: CASSSSGTSGTRGAYNEQFF
V gene: TRBV2; J gene: TRBJ1-5; CDR3 protein: CASSRDRGQPQHF
V gene: TRBV28; J gene: TRBJ2-5; CDR3 protein: CASSLGTGGVETQYF
V gene: TRBV30; J gene: TRBJ1-2; CDR3 protein: CAWSPRGGATSDGYTF
V gene: TRBV2; J gene: TRBJ2-2; CDR3 protein: CASSVGEGQGNTGELFF
V gene: TRBV5-1; J gene: TRBJ2-7; CDR3 protein: CASSLVGGEYEQYF
V gene: TRBV5-1; J gene: TRBJ2-7; CDR3 protein: CASSWTSGGYEQYF
V gene: TRBV2; J gene: TRBJ2-7; CDR3 protein: CASGLEYEQYF
V gene: TRBV6-1; J gene: TRBJ2-3; CDR3 protein: CASRLLDTQYF
V gene: TRBV5-1; J gene: TRBJ2-1; CDR3 protein: CASSPWTSGSRDEQFF
V gene: TRBV2; J gene: TRBJ2-5; CDR3 protein: CASIELAMETQYF
V gene: TRBV9; J gene: TRBJ2-1; CDR3 protein: CASSVEPLVEQFF
V gene: TRBV10-3; J gene: TRBJ2-3; CDR3 protein: CAIQDRDSSTDTQYF
V gene: TRBV27; J gene: TRBJ1-5; CDR3 protein: CASSSDRGRGPQHF
V gene: TRBV9; J gene: TRBJ1-1; CDR3 protein: CASSVEGQNTEAFF
V gene: TRBV5-6; J gene: TRBJ2-1; CDR3 protein: CASSLTGGAGEQFF
V gene: TRBV19; J gene: TRBJ1-5; CDR3 protein: CASSISLGTQQPQHF
V gene: TRBV28; J gene: TRBJ2-5; CDR3 protein: CASSFNSGETQYF